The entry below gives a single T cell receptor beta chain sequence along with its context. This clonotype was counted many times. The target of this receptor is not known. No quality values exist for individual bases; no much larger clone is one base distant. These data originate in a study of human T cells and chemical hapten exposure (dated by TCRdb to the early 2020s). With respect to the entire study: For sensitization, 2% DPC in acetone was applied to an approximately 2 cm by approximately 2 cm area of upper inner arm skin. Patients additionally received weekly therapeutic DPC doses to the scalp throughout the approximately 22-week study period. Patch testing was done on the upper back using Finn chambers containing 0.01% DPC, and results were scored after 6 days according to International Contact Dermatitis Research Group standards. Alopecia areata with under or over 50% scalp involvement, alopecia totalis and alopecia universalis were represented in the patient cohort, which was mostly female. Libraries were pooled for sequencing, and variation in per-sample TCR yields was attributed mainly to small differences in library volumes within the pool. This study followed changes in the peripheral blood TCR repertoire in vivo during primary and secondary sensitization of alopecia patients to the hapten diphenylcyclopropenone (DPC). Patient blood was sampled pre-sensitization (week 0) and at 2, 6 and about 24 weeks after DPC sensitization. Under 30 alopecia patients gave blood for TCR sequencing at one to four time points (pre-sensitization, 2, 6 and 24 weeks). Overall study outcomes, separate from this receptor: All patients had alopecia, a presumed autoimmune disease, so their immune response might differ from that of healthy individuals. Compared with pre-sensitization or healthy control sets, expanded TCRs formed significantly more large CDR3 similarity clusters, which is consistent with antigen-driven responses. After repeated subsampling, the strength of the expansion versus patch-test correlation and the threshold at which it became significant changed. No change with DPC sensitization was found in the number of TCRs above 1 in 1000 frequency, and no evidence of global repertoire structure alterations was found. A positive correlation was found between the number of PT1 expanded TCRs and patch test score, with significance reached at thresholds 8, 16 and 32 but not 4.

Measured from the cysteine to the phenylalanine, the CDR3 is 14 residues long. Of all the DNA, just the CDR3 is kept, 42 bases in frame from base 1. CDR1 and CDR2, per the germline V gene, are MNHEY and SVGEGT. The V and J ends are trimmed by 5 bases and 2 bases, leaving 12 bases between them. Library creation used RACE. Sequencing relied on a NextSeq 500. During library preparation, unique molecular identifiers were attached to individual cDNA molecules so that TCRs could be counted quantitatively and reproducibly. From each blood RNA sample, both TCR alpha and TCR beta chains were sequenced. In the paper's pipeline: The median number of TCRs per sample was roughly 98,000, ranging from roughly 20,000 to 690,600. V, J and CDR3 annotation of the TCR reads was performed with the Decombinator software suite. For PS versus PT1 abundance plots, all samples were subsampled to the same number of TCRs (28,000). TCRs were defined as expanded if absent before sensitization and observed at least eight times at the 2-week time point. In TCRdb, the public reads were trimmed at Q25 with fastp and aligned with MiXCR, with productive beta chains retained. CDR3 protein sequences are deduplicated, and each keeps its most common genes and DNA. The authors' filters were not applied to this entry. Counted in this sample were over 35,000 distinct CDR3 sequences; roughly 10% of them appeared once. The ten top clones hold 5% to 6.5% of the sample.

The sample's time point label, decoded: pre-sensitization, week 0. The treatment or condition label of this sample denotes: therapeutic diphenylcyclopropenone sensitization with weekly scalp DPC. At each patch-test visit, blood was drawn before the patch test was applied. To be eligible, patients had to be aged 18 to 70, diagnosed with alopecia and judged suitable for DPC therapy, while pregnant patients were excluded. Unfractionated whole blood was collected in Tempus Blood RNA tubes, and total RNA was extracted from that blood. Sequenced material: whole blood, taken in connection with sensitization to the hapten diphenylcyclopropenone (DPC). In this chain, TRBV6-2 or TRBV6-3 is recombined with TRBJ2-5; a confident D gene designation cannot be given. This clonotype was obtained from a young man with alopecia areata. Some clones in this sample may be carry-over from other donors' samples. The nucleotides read TGTGCCAGCAGTAGGCGGACGGTACAAGAGACCCAGTACTTC. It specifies CASSRRTVQETQYF.